A selection of T cell receptor beta chains follows, all from one sample in a study of blood T cell repertoires in COVID-19. Clones were read by immunoSEQ multiplex PCR, and TCRdb kept only the in-frame ones, dropping some. Among more than 250,000 clones, roughly 87% were seen once, and the ten largest hold 1%. Material for sequencing was peripheral blood. These receptors were collected from a middle-aged man with active or convalescent COVID-19. CDR3s include the opening cysteine and the closing phenylalanine or tryptophan. The D gene is left open where the match is weak. The listing skips clone size in some rows; elsewhere it reads once, few, many or a size class.

>TRBV29-1|TRBJ2-3|-|-
TGCAGCTCCCCAGCGGCAGAACAATACACAGATACGCAGTATTTT
CSSPAAEQYTDTQYF
>TRBV6-5|TRBJ1-5|-|-
TGTGCCAGCAGCACACCACCATATAGCAATCAGCCCCAGCATTTT
CASSTPPYSNQPQHF
>TRBV23-1|TRBJ2-2|-|few
TGCGCCAGCAGTCAATCGGAGGGTAGGAGCACCGGGGAGCTGTTTTTT
CASSQSEGRSTGELFF
>TRBV27|TRBJ1-2|TRBD1|-
TGTGCCAGCAGTTTCCGGCAGGGGGCCTACCCCTATGGCTACACCTTC
CASSFRQGAYPYGYTF
>TRBV30|TRBJ2-7|-|-
TGTGCCTGGAATATAGCCTACGAGCAGTACTTC
CAWNIAYEQYF
>TRBV7-9|TRBJ2-7|-|-
TGTGCCAGCAGCTGGCAGGGCTCTCGGGAGAGGGGCGAGCAGTACTTC
CASSWQGSRERGEQYF
>TRBV18|TRBJ1-4|-|few
TGTGCCAGCTCACCGGGCATGAGCGCGGGTGGTGAAAAACTGTTTTTT
CASSPGMSAGGEKLFF
>TRBV2|TRBJ1-4|-|-
TGTGCCAGCAGTCAAAGGGGAAGACAGGCGGGGGGTGAAAAACTGTTTTTT
CASSQRGRQAGGEKLFF
>TRBV6-5|TRBJ1-2|-|-
TGTGCCAGCAGCCCAGCAGGCAATGGCTACACCTTC
CASSPAGNGYTF
>TRBV11-2|TRBJ1-1|TRBD1|few
TGTGCCAGCAGCTTTGGGACAGGGGACACTGAAGCTTTCTTT
CASSFGTGDTEAFF
>TRBV9|TRBJ1-2|-|-
TGTGCCAGCAGCCAGGTAGGGGGAGGCTACACCTTC
CASSQVGGGYTF
>TRBV11-1|TRBJ1-4|TRBD1|once
TGTGCCAGCAGCTCCCGACAGGGTGGTGAAAAACTGTTTTTT
CASSSRQGGEKLFF
>TRBV7-7|TRBJ2-1|TRBD2|once
TGTGCCAGCAGCCCCCGGACTAGCGGACACAATGAGCAGTTCTTC
CASSPRTSGHNEQFF
>TRBV28|TRBJ1-2|-|-
TGTGCCAGCAGGTTCGACAGGCACTATGGCTACACCTTC
CASRFDRHYGYTF
>TRBV19|TRBJ2-7|TRBD2|-
TGTGCCAGTAGTCGGGGGGACCACTCCTACGAGCAGTACTTC
CASSRGDHSYEQYF
>TRBV30|TRBJ1-3|-|-
TGTGCCTGGAGTTCGACAAACGGGGACACCATATATTTT
CAWSSTNGDTIYF
>TRBV7-2|TRBJ1-2|TRBD1|-
TGTGCCAGCAGCCCAGGGGGGACAACGTTCGGCTACACCTTC
CASSPGGTTFGYTF
>TRBV18|TRBJ1-1|TRBD1|-
TGTGCCAGCTCACTCACAGGGGATGGTGAAGCTTTCTTT
CASSLTGDGEAFF
>TRBV10-2|TRBJ1-1|TRBD1|-
TGCGCCAGTACGGGACAGAGTAACACTGAAGCTTTCTTT
CASTGQSNTEAFF
>TRBV10-3|TRBJ1-1|TRBD1|-
TGTGCCATCAGGGGGAAGGACAGGGTCCCCACTGAAGCTTTCTTT
CAIRGKDRVPTEAFF
>TRBV9|TRBJ1-1|-|once
TGTGCCAGCAGCGTACTCGGATCCGGGGACACTGAAGCTTTCTTT
CASSVLGSGDTEAFF
>TRBV7-2|TRBJ2-3|-|-
TGTGCCAGCAGCTTCTTCAGGGGTACAGATACGCAGTATTTT
CASSFFRGTDTQYF
>TRBV5-1|TRBJ2-7|-|-
TGCGCCAGCAGCACGGCGGGGCAGGGCTACGAGCAGTACTTC
CASSTAGQGYEQYF
>TRBV10-3|TRBJ2-7|-|-
TGTGCCATCAGTGACGCGGGACGTATATACGAGCAGTACTTC
CAISDAGRIYEQYF
>TRBV5-4|TRBJ1-2|TRBD1|-
TGTGCCAGCAGCTTGGCCCGGGCAGGGGGCTCCTATGGCTACACCTTC
CASSLARAGGSYGYTF
>TRBV7-2|TRBJ2-5|TRBD1|-
TGTGCCAGCAGCCGCCAGGGGGAAGAGACCCAGTACTTC
CASSRQGEETQYF
>TRBV19|TRBJ1-5|TRBD1|once
TGTGCCAGTAATGGACAGGGTAATCAGCCCCAGCATTTT
CASNGQGNQPQHF
>TRBV7-3|TRBJ2-5|-|-
TGTGCCAGCAGCCCATCCGCCTCCAGGACCCAGTACTTC
CASSPSASRTQYF
>TRBV6-6|TRBJ2-1|TRBD2|-
TGTGCCACCCAACTAGCGGGGGGGCTCGAGCAGTTCTTC
CATQLAGGLEQFF
>TRBV19|TRBJ2-5|TRBD2|few
TGTGCCAGTAGTCATAGGACTAGCGGGAGTCCGGAGACCCAGTACTTC
CASSHRTSGSPETQYF
>TRBV15|TRBJ1-4|-|once
TGTGCCACCAGCAGAGGGGGGGTGCGGATGGGTGAAAAACTGTTTTTT
CATSRGGVRMGEKLFF
>TRBV11-2|TRBJ1-1|-|-
TGTGCCAGCAGCTTAGCCGAGGTCACTGAAGCTTTCTTT
CASSLAEVTEAFF
>TRBV2|TRBJ1-5|-|once
TGTGCCAGCAGTGAAGGGCTTGTCAGCAATCAGCCCCAGCATTTT
CASSEGLVSNQPQHF
>TRBV20-1|TRBJ2-5|TRBD2|-
TGCAGTGCTAGTCCGTCTAGCGGGGGGGCTACCCAAGAGACCCAGTACTTC
CSASPSSGGATQETQYF
>TRBV4-2|TRBJ1-1|TRBD1|-
TGTGCCAGCAGCCGGCCGACAGGGTTGAACACTGAAGCTTTCTTT
CASSRPTGLNTEAFF